The clone carrying this T cell receptor beta chain was detected a few times. Its antigen is not identified. The sample comes from a study of CD8+ T cells in alopecia areata. Study observations and caveats: It was lesional scalp, especially alopecia totalis/universalis, that showed higher clonality than normal scalp. Many expanded lesional clones persisted in scalp and blood during tofacitinib treatment. With patients, TCR sharing proved less clear than in mice, a difference possibly related to HLA.

The treatment denotes: oral pan-JAK inhibitor, 5-10 mg twice daily. Lesional scalp punch biopsies and peripheral blood came from alopecia areata patients. cDNA prepared by RNA extraction and subsequent reverse transcription served as the template for sequencing. The repertoire was sequenced with immunoSEQ multiplex PCR; TCRdb's copy has only in-frame clones and lacks some. The sample yields about 180,000 clones, roughly 58% seen once. Per germline, CDR1 SQVTM and CDR2 ANQGSEA. CDR3 length: 11 residues. Trimming shortened V by 4 bases and J by 4 bases, and 4 bases separated the two germline ends. The genes are TRBV29-1 and TRBJ1-4; D is uncertain. This TCR was recovered from a human donor with alopecia areata. The sample in question was CD4+ T cells sorted from blood, obtained between weeks 55 and 65, from a patient treated with tofacitinib. The DNA for the CDR3 is TGCAGCGTTGCAAGTAATGAAAAACTGTTTTTT. It is translated as CSVASNEKLFF.